The rows below give T cell receptor beta chains drawn from one sample of a study of CD8+ T cells in alopecia areata. Libraries were prepared by immunoSEQ multiplex PCR; TCRdb keeps only in-frame clonotypes and omits some of them. The table lists approximately 210,000 clones, 60% of them singletons. The specimen was CD4+ T cells sorted from blood, collected at week 24, from a patient treated with tofacitinib. These receptors were collected from a human donor with alopecia areata. CDR3s include the opening cysteine and the closing phenylalanine or tryptophan. Fields, in order: CDR3 length, J gene, clone size, V gene, D gene, CDR3 DNA, CDR3 protein. D genes are given only for firm matches. Clone size appears in some rows only: once, few, many, or a class for an expanded clone.

>12|TRBJ2-1|.|TRBV5-1|TRBD1
TGCGCCATCCGGACAGGGAACAATGAGCAGTTCTTC
CAIRTGNNEQFF
>12|TRBJ1-2|once|TRBV29-1|.
TGCAGCGTTACCGAGGAGGCGAGGGGCTACACCTTC
CSVTEEARGYTF
>13|TRBJ2-5|few|TRBV7-8|.
TGTGCCAGCGGTGGGAGTTTCCAAGAGACCCAGTACTTC
CASGGSFQETQYF
>12|TRBJ2-1|medium-sized|TRBV5-1|.
TGCGCCAGCAGCTTGGGTGCCAGTGAGCAGTTCTTC
CASSLGASEQFF
>12|TRBJ1-1|.|TRBV27|TRBD1
TGTGCCAGTCGTACAGGGGCGGCTGAAGCTTTCTTT
CASRTGAAEAFF
>15|TRBJ1-1|.|TRBV9|.
TGTGCCAGCAGCGTAGTGGGGCCAGCGAACACTGAAGCTTTCTTT
CASSVVGPANTEAFF
>14|TRBJ2-5|.|TRBV18|.
TGTGCCAGCTCACCAGGGACACCCCAAGAGACCCAGTACTTC
CASSPGTPQETQYF
>15|TRBJ2-2|.|TRBV25-1|.
TGTGCCAGCCTTCAGACCACAGGGTCCGACGGGGAGCTGTTTTTT
CASLQTTGSDGELFF
>15|TRBJ2-3|.|TRBV19|TRBD1
TGTGCCAGCGCCGGGACAGGGGGAAGCACAGATACGCAGTATTTT
CASAGTGGSTDTQYF
>13|TRBJ1-6|.|TRBV7-7|TRBD1
TGTGCCAGCAGCTTAGACAGGGGATCACCCCTCCACTTT
CASSLDRGSPLHF
>14|TRBJ2-3|few|TRBV9|.
TGTGCCAGCAGCGTCGCGGGGAGCACAGATACGCAGTATTTT
CASSVAGSTDTQYF
>15|TRBJ2-3|few|TRBV10-1|.
TGCGCCAGCAGGGAAAGCAGAACTAGCACAGATACGCAGTATTTT
CASRESRTSTDTQYF
>14|TRBJ2-4|.|TRBV29-1|.
TGCAGCGCTACGACAGGACCAGCCAAAAACATTCAGTACTTC
CSATTGPAKNIQYF
>14|TRBJ2-7|.|TRBV2|TRBD2
TGTGCCATTCGCACGATTAGCGGGCCCTACGAGCAGTACTTC
CAIRTISGPYEQYF
>14|TRBJ1-5|.|TRBV5-1|.
TGCGCCAGCAGCTTGGTTGGCGGCAATCAGCCCCAGCATTTT
CASSLVGGNQPQHF
>14|TRBJ2-5|.|TRBV18|.
TGTGCCAGCTCACCACGGGGGACCCAAGAGACCCAGTACTTC
CASSPRGTQETQYF
>14|TRBJ1-5|.|TRBV5-6|.
TGTGCCAGCAGCCCGGGACGAAACAATCAGCCCCAGCATTTT
CASSPGRNNQPQHF
>15|TRBJ1-6|.|TRBV9|.
TGTGCCAGCAGCGCGGAGTGGAGGGGAAATTCACCCCTCCACTTT
CASSAEWRGNSPLHF
>13|TRBJ2-5|few|TRBV29-1|.
TGCAGCGTTGAAGTCCGAGGGGAAGAGACCCAGTACTTC
CSVEVRGEETQYF
>15|TRBJ2-5|few|TRBV6-6|TRBD2
TGTGCCAGCAGTTACTCGTTGCAGACTAGCGAGACCCAGTACTTC
CASSYSLQTSETQYF
>15|TRBJ2-3|few|TRBV11-2|TRBD2
TGTGCCAGCAGCTTAAACCGCGCGGGGGGAGATACGCAGTATTTT
CASSLNRAGGDTQYF
>14|TRBJ2-5|once|TRBV2|.
TGTGCCAGCAGTGCGTCGGGGGCGCGTGAGACCCAGTACTTC
CASSASGARETQYF
>13|TRBJ1-1|once|TRBV29-1|.
TGCAGCGTTGAGGGCCGAATGAACACTGAAGCTTTCTTT
CSVEGRMNTEAFF
>14|TRBJ2-6|.|TRBV30|.
TGTGCCTGGACCCCGTCCCCTGGGGCCAACGTCCTGACTTTC
CAWTPSPGANVLTF
>17|TRBJ1-1|.|TRBV12-5|.
TGTGCTAGTGGTTTGGTACTGAAGCCTGAACCGAACACTGAAGCTTTCTTT
CASGLVLKPEPNTEAFF
>15|TRBJ1-5|few|TRBV12-5|TRBD1
TGTGCTAGTGGTTTGGAGGGGGGACAGTTCCAGCCCCAGCATTTT
CASGLEGGQFQPQHF
>12|TRBJ2-7|.|TRBV29-1|.
TGCAGCGTTGCGGCAGGGGCGGGCGAGCAGTACTTC
CSVAAGAGEQYF
>14|TRBJ2-3|.|TRBV6-5|.
TGTGCCAGCAGTTACTCGACGACACCGAATACGCAGTATTTT
CASSYSTTPNTQYF
>13|TRBJ2-7|few|TRBV11-2|.
TGTGCCAGCAGCTTAGTAGGCCAAAACGAGCAGTACTTC
CASSLVGQNEQYF
>14|TRBJ2-3|.|TRBV6-5|TRBD2
TGTGCCAGCAGTAGCCTTAGCGGGGGACATACGCAGTATTTT
CASSSLSGGHTQYF
>13|TRBJ1-1|.|TRBV29-1|.
TGCAGCGTTGCCCAGGGTGTGGGCACTGAAGCTTTCTTT
CSVAQGVGTEAFF
>14|TRBJ2-2|.|TRBV2|.
TGTGCCACGATTGCTCGGGGAAACACCGGGGAGCTGTTTTTT
CATIARGNTGELFF
>14|TRBJ1-1|.|TRBV27|TRBD1
TGTGCCAGCAGTCGGGACAGGGGGACGCTGGAAGCTTTCTTT
CASSRDRGTLEAFF
>14|TRBJ2-3|few|TRBV5-1|.
TGCGCCAGCAGCTTGACGGGGCTCAAAGATACGCAGTATTTT
CASSLTGLKDTQYF
>16|TRBJ1-5|few|TRBV4-3|TRBD1
TGCGCCAGCAGCCAAGATATGGGGACAGACAACGGGCCCCAGCATTTT
CASSQDMGTDNGPQHF
>15|TRBJ2-1|.|TRBV4-1|TRBD2
TGCGCCAGCAGCCAAGACGGGACTAGCGGGGGAAAGCAGTTCTTC
CASSQDGTSGGKQFF
>13|TRBJ2-1|.|TRBV9|.
TGTGCCAGCAGCGCCACTAGCCAGTATGAGCAGTTCTTC
CASSATSQYEQFF
>15|TRBJ2-5|few|TRBV9|.
TGTGCCAGCAGCGTAGGATACAGGGAGGGAGAGACCCAGTACTTC
CASSVGYREGETQYF
>13|TRBJ2-1|.|TRBV19|.
TGTGCCAGTAGTATATCCCATTACAATGAGCAGTTCTTC
CASSISHYNEQFF
>17|TRBJ2-1|few|TRBV4-1|TRBD2
TGCGCCAGCAGCCGCCTTTGGGGCGGGGGGTCTAGTAATGAGCAGTTCTTC
CASSRLWGGGSSNEQFF
>13|TRBJ1-2|.|TRBV5-4|.
TGTGCCAGCAGCGCCGACAAGATAGGAGGCTACACCTTC
CASSADKIGGYTF
>15|TRBJ1-2|.|TRBV9|.
TGTGCCAGCAGCGTAGGGGCAGTGGGGCACTATGGCTACACCTTC
CASSVGAVGHYGYTF
>16|TRBJ1-2|.|TRBV27|.
TGTGCCAGCAGTTTTCGTACAGGGATCCTTAACTATGGCTACACCTTC
CASSFRTGILNYGYTF
>15|TRBJ2-6|few|TRBV4-1|.
TGCGCCAGCAGCCAAGCCGGGGCTGGGGCCAACGTCCTGACTTTC
CASSQAGAGANVLTF
>16|TRBJ1-5|once|TRBV6-6|TRBD1
TGTGCCAGCAGTTACTCCTCCAGGGGGGCGAATCAGCCCCAGCATTTT
CASSYSSRGANQPQHF
>13|TRBJ1-1|.|TRBV7-8|.
TGTGCCAGCAGCTTAGGTTGGGGCGGCGAAGCTTTCTTT
CASSLGWGGEAFF
>17|TRBJ2-6|few|TRBV11-1|.
TGTGCCAGCAGCTTACTCCCCCGGGGCTCTGGGGCCAACGTCCTGACTTTC
CASSLLPRGSGANVLTF
>16|TRBJ2-2|.|TRBV29-1|.
TGCAGCGTTTTCGGGTCCAGCAGGGTCGGCAACGGGGAGCTGTTTTTT
CSVFGSSRVGNGELFF
>13|TRBJ2-3|few|TRBV30|.
TGTGCCTGGAGTGTACAACCCACAGATACGCAGTATTTT
CAWSVQPTDTQYF
>15|TRBJ1-2|few|TRBV9|TRBD1
TGTGCCAGCAGCGTAGTAGACAGGGCCTCGAGTGGCTACACCTTC
CASSVVDRASSGYTF
>15|TRBJ1-4|few|TRBV14|.
TGTGCCAGCAGCCAAGGAGGGGCCCTTAGGGAAAAACTGTTTTTT
CASSQGGALREKLFF
>14|TRBJ2-1|.|TRBV29-1|TRBD2
TGCAGCGGCGGACTAGCGGGGTCCTACAATGAGCAGTTCTTC
CSGGLAGSYNEQFF